These 3 T cell receptor beta chains were all obtained from the same sample, sequenced in a study of T cells in Graves' hyperthyroidism and ophthalmopathy. From RNA transcripts, TCR beta CDR3 regions were amplified. The HTBI primer set was used in a first-round RT-PCR of the TCR CDR3. Using its own MiXCR run on the multiplex PCR reads, TCRdb lists one record per CDR3 protein. This repertoire shows around 400,000 distinct CDR3 sequences, 15% found once; its top ten account for approximately 19%. The sequenced sample was blood. The receptors were gathered from an older woman with Graves' ophthalmopathy.

The chain uses TRBV4-1 and TRBJ1-4, with TRBD1 matching over 9 bases. V trimming: 4 bases; J trimming: 8 bases; junction bases outside the gene matches: 8. CDR3 length: 15 residues. CDR1 MGHRA and CDR2 YSYEKL come from the germline V gene. The CDR3 region is CASSLEGQGLEKLFF. The DNA of the CDR3 is TGCGCCAGCAGCCTGGAGGGACAGGGCTTGGAAAAACTGTTTTTT.

This clonotype has at least ten counts. The V call is TRBV30, the J call TRBJ2-1; the D gene is possibly TRBD2 (6 bases). V lost 3 bases and J 4 bases, leaving 13 bases between the germline ends. Germline V gene sequence: CDR1 GTSNPN, CDR2 SVGIG (reference sequence). CDR3 size: 14 residues. The CDR3 spells CAWSGFSGYNEQFF. The CDR3 DNA sequence: TGTGCCTGGAGCGGGTTTAGCGGTTACAATGAGCAGTTCTTC.

This clonotype was counted many times. The chain links TRBV29-1 to TRBJ2-3; D uncertain. V was trimmed by 6 bases and J by 5 bases, leaving 3 bases between them. The CDR3 length is 9 residues. Germline values: CDR1 SQVTM, CDR2 ANQGSEA. As DNA, the CDR3 is TGCAGCGTAGGAGATACGCAGTATTTT. Its protein is CSVGDTQYF.